This is a list of T cell receptor beta chains from one sample in a study of OX40 agonist ivuxolimab in advanced cancers. Generated by immunoSEQ multiplex PCR, the TCRdb table keeps only in-frame clones and is missing some. This table holds fewer than 95,000 clones, roughly 90% found once. The input for sequencing was CD4+ or CD8+ T cells sorted from blood, taken in a trial of the OX40 agonist ivuxolimab. These receptors were obtained from an adult with an advanced solid tumor such as melanoma, head and neck, liver or kidney cancer. Each CDR3 is given with its conserved first and last residue. The D gene is left open where the match is weak. Part of the rows lack a size; the others show once, few, many or a class for expanded clones.

CDR3 length	D gene	clone size	V gene	J gene	CDR3 protein	CDR3 DNA
14	-	-	TRBV11-2	TRBJ2-5	CASSLESRRETQYF	TGTGCCAGCAGCTTAGAGTCCAGGAGGGAGACCCAGTACTTC
14	-	-	TRBV11-3	TRBJ2-7	CASSSSTGMGEQYF	TGTGCCAGCAGCTCATCCACTGGGATGGGCGAGCAGTACTTC
14	TRBD1	-	TRBV27	TRBJ1-4	CASSRGQGEEKLFF	TGTGCCAGCAGCCGAGGACAGGGGGAGGAAAAACTGTTTTTT
16	-	-	TRBV5-6	TRBJ1-2	CASSLWGTSLNYGYTF	TGTGCCAGCAGCTTGTGGGGCACTAGTTTAAACTATGGCTACACCTTC
14	-	-	TRBV9	TRBJ2-6	CASSVASGANVLTF	TGTGCCAGCAGCGTAGCCTCTGGGGCCAACGTCCTGACTTTC
17	-	-	TRBV2	TRBJ2-1	CASSLLSSGSSYNEQFF	TGTGCCAGCAGCTTACTGTCCTCGGGGAGCTCCTACAATGAGCAGTTCTTC
15	-	-	TRBV27	TRBJ1-1	CASSLWQGLNTEAFF	TGTGCCAGCAGTTTATGGCAGGGGTTGAACACTGAAGCTTTCTTT
15	TRBD1	-	TRBV5-6	TRBJ2-7	CASSSSGTGIYEQYF	TGTGCCAGCAGCTCGTCCGGGACAGGGATCTACGAGCAGTACTTC
13	-	-	TRBV6-6	TRBJ1-1	CASSYGQNTEAFF	TGTGCCAGCAGTTACGGACAAAACACTGAAGCTTTCTTT
14	-	-	TRBV6-1	TRBJ1-2	CASSEDLGGRGYTF	TGTGCCAGCAGTGAAGATTTGGGGGGGAGAGGCTACACCTTC
18	TRBD2	-	TRBV5-1	TRBJ2-2	CASSLELAGPSNTGELFF	TGCGCCAGCAGCTTGGAACTAGCGGGTCCCTCGAACACCGGGGAGCTGTTTTTT
18	-	-	TRBV5-1	TRBJ2-7	CASSLVGQGLDRYGEQYF	TGCGCCAGCAGCTTGGTGGGCCAGGGGCTCGATCGATACGGCGAGCAGTACTTC
15	-	once	TRBV15	TRBJ2-3	CATSTYRAGEDTQYF	TGTGCCACCAGCACATACAGGGCCGGCGAGGATACGCAGTATTTT
15	TRBD1	-	TRBV5-4	TRBJ2-7	CASSRYRGTPYEQYF	TGTGCCAGCAGCAGATACAGGGGCACCCCCTACGAGCAGTACTTC
14	-	-	TRBV9	TRBJ1-6	CASNRGGIDSPLHF	TGTGCCAGCAATAGAGGAGGGATTGATTCACCCCTCCACTTT
12	-	-	TRBV19	TRBJ2-1	CASSIYGDEQFF	TGTGCCAGTAGTATATATGGGGATGAGCAGTTCTTC
13	-	once	TRBV27	TRBJ2-1	CASSLSQYNEQFF	TGTGCCAGCAGTTTAAGTCAGTACAATGAGCAGTTCTTC
14	TRBD1	-	TRBV5-4	TRBJ1-2	CASSSGGTGYGYTF	TGTGCCAGCAGCTCGGGGGGGACAGGGTATGGCTACACCTTC
13	-	-	TRBV2	TRBJ2-7	CASSGRVSYEQYF	TGTGCCAGCAGTGGGCGGGTCTCCTACGAGCAGTACTTC
16	TRBD2	once	TRBV10-1	TRBJ2-7	CASSESTGGPFHEQYF	TGCGCCAGCAGTGAGTCGACGGGGGGTCCTTTCCACGAGCAGTACTTC
16	-	-	TRBV9	TRBJ2-1	CASSANRGAPDNEQFF	TGTGCCAGCAGCGCAAACCGGGGGGCCCCGGACAATGAGCAGTTCTTC
11	-	-	TRBV7-6	TRBJ2-2	CASSLAGELFF	TGTGCCAGCAGCTTAGCCGGGGAGCTGTTTTTT
14	-	once	TRBV19	TRBJ1-5	CATALWESNQPQHF	TGTGCCACCGCCCTTTGGGAAAGCAATCAGCCCCAGCATTTT
13	-	-	TRBV5-6	TRBJ2-2	CASSFGFPGELFF	TGTGCCAGCAGCTTCGGGTTCCCCGGGGAGCTGTTTTTT
14	-	-	TRBV6-5	TRBJ2-3	CASSLGRPMDTQYF	TGTGCCAGCAGTTTAGGGCGTCCGATGGATACACAGTATTTT
16	-	-	TRBV19	TRBJ1-5	CASSALQRISNQPQHF	TGTGCCAGTAGTGCCCTCCAAAGAATAAGCAATCAGCCCCAGCATTTT
12	-	-	TRBV4-1	TRBJ2-7	CASSPGPYEQYF	TGCGCCAGCAGCCCGGGACCCTACGAGCAGTACTTC
15	-	-	TRBV7-2	TRBJ2-7	CASSLVDSDARGQYF	TGTGCCAGCAGCTTAGTCGACAGTGACGCTCGTGGGCAGTACTTC
15	TRBD1	-	TRBV7-8	TRBJ2-2	CASSSGTGGIGELFF	TGTGCCAGCAGCTCCGGGACAGGGGGCATCGGGGAGCTGTTTTTT
13	-	-	TRBV27	TRBJ1-1	CASSTGRYTEAFF	TGTGCCAGCAGTACCGGACGGTACACTGAAGCTTTCTTT
16	-	-	TRBV10-2	TRBJ2-3	CASREVLAWGGDTQYF	TGCGCCAGCAGAGAGGTACTAGCTTGGGGTGGCGATACGCAGTATTTT
14	-	-	TRBV4-1	TRBJ1-2	CASSQRVGTYGYTF	TGCGCCAGCAGCCAGCGGGTTGGAACATATGGCTACACCTTC
13	-	-	TRBV19	TRBJ2-3	CASSTYREDTQYF	TGTGCCAGTAGTACGTACAGGGAAGATACGCAGTATTTT
16	-	-	TRBV7-3	TRBJ2-3	CASSLNFGGRTDTQYF	TGTGCCAGCAGCTTAAATTTCGGTGGTCGCACAGATACGCAGTATTTT
15	-	-	TRBV7-9	TRBJ2-7	CASSSTGRRSYEQYF	TGTGCCAGCAGCTCGACAGGGAGGAGGTCCTACGAGCAGTACTTC
12	-	-	TRBV2	TRBJ1-2	CASSGQRDGYTF	TGTGCCAGCAGTGGACAGAGGGATGGCTACACCTTC
14	TRBD1	-	TRBV5-1	TRBJ1-2	CASSARDRVYGYTF	TGCGCCAGCAGCGCCAGGGACAGGGTCTATGGCTACACCTTC
14	-	-	TRBV27	TRBJ2-5	CASSSDVGGETQYF	TGTGCCAGCAGTTCGGACGTTGGGGGGGAGACCCAGTACTTC
15	TRBD1	-	TRBV19	TRBJ1-1	CASSTRHRGQGEAFF	TGTGCCAGTAGTACTAGACACAGGGGGCAAGGTGAAGCTTTCTTT
15	-	-	TRBV6-5	TRBJ1-1	CASSYSRRLNTEAFF	TGTGCCAGCAGTTACTCGAGGCGGTTGAACACTGAAGCTTTCTTT
17	TRBD2	few	TRBV7-8	TRBJ2-2	CASSLVKGLAVYGELFF	TGTGCCAGCAGCTTAGTAAAGGGACTAGCAGTTTACGGGGAGCTGTTTTTT
13	TRBD1	-	TRBV5-6	TRBJ1-2	CASSPGTAYGYTF	TGTGCCAGCAGCCCTGGGACAGCCTATGGCTACACCTTC
17	-	-	TRBV7-2	TRBJ2-5	CASSLDFRAGWGETQYF	TGTGCCAGCAGCTTAGATTTCAGAGCAGGGTGGGGGGAGACCCAGTACTTC
12	-	-	TRBV10-3	TRBJ2-7	CAISGQTYEQYF	TGTGCCATCAGCGGACAGACCTACGAGCAGTACTTC
15	-	-	TRBV11-2	TRBJ1-5	CASSPRQTNYQPQHF	TGTGCCAGCAGCCCCCGACAGACCAATTATCAGCCCCAGCATTTT
14	-	once	TRBV10-3	TRBJ2-1	CAISDGQGVNEQFF	TGTGCCATCAGTGATGGTCAGGGTGTGAATGAGCAGTTCTTC
16	-	-	TRBV6-5	TRBJ1-1	CASSYHKGSLNTEAFF	TGTGCCAGCAGTTACCACAAGGGCAGCTTGAACACTGAAGCTTTCTTT
13	-	-	TRBV15	TRBJ1-5	CASAVGTNQPQHF	TGTGCCTCGGCGGTGGGCACAAATCAGCCCCAGCATTTT
13	-	-	TRBV30	TRBJ2-2	CAYLGTNTGELFF	TGTGCCTACCTCGGGACGAACACCGGGGAGCTGTTTTTT
12	-	-	TRBV19	TRBJ2-3	CASSIGGDTQYF	TGTGCCAGTAGTATAGGGGGAGATACGCAGTATTTT
11	-	-	TRBV12-5	TRBJ1-1	CATRDTGEAFF	TGTGCTACCAGGGACACCGGTGAAGCTTTCTTT
14	-	-	TRBV27	TRBJ1-1	CASSPQGSNTEAFF	TGTGCCAGCAGTCCCCAGGGATCGAACACTGAAGCTTTCTTT
15	-	few	TRBV19	TRBJ1-5	CASSIKDSFSQPQHF	TGTGCCAGTAGTATCAAGGACAGTTTCAGTCAGCCCCAGCATTTT
13	-	-	TRBV19	TRBJ1-5	CASSTKGVQPQHF	TGTGCCAGTAGTACTAAAGGGGTCCAGCCCCAGCATTTT
15	-	-	TRBV2	TRBJ2-5	CASSPEAGLQETQYF	TGTGCCAGCAGCCCCGAAGCGGGTCTTCAAGAGACCCAGTACTTC
12	-	-	TRBV4-1	TRBJ1-1	CASSPEGREAFF	TGCGCCAGCAGCCCGGAGGGTAGGGAAGCTTTCTTT
14	-	-	TRBV27	TRBJ2-3	CASSPGAATDTQYF	TGTGCCAGCAGCCCCGGAGCCGCCACGGATACGCAGTATTTT